This record covers a single T cell receptor (beta chain). Its antigen is unidentified. The data were taken from a study of identical twins. Study findings and constraints: Sharing of beta out-of-frame sequences by twins showed a weaker excess. Partly confounded zero-insertion analyses could result from invariant MAIT and iNKT cells.

Unique molecular identifiers were present on the cDNA, which also gained a universal primer site by template switching. TCRdb called the 5' RACE reads again in MiXCR, with one record for every CDR3 protein. The sample lists approximately 620,000 distinct CDR3 sequences, 8.6% occurring once. Healthy Caucasians provided all donations. The CDR3 length is 15 residues. V was pared by 8 bases and J by 1 base, with 15 bases between. The germline V gene has CDR1 MNHNS and CDR2 SASEGT. The same data also went into a second study, on yellow fever vaccine responses in identical twins.

The sequenced material came from PBMCs. This TCR was recovered from a woman between 18 and 29 years old in good health. The chain has TRBV6-1 and TRBJ2-1; TRBD1 might be the D (5 bases). CDR3 bases: TGTGCCAGCCAACTCAATCCAGGGTCCTACAATGAGCAGTTCTTC. Its protein product is CASQLNPGSYNEQFF.